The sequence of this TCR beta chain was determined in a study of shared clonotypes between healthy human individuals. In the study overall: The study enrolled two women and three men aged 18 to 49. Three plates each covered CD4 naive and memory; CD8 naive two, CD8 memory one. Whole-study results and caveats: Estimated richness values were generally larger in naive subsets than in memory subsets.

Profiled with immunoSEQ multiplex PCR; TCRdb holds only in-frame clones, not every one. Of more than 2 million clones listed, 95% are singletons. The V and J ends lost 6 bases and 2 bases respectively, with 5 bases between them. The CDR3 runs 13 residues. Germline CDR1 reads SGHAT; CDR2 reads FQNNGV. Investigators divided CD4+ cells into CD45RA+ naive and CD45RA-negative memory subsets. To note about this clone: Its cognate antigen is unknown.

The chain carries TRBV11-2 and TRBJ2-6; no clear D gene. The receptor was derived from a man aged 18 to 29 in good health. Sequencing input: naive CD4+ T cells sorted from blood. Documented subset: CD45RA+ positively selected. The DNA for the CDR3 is TGTGCCAGCAGACTGGCTGGGGCCAACGTCCTGACTTTC. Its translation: CASRLAGANVLTF.